The 11 T cell receptor beta chains given below trace back to one sample, sequenced in a study of blood T cell repertoires in COVID-19. The method was immunoSEQ multiplex PCR; TCRdb's version includes in-frame clones alone and lacks a portion of them. Of about 370,000 clones listed, approximately 88% were seen once; the top ten hold 2.5% to 3.5%. Sequenced: peripheral blood. The source of these receptors is a woman in her twenties or thirties with COVID-19, enrolled during active disease.

A single count supports this clone. This chain links TRBV7-9 with TRBJ1-2; a weak D match, TRBD1 (5 bases). Germline loops: CDR1 SEHNR, CDR2 FQNEAQ (reference sequence). Trimming left V 5 bases short and J 4 bases short, with 17 bases between. The CDR3 extends over 15 amino acids. The CDR3: CASSVDLWTSYGYTF. The CDR3 DNA is TGTGCCAGCAGCGTTGATTTATGGACATCCTATGGCTACACCTTC.

The chain uses TRBV5-1 and TRBJ2-7; D is unclear. Germline V lookup: CDR1 SGHRS, CDR2 YFSETQ. With 3 bases removed from V and 2 bases from J, the gap between germline ends came to 3 bases. The CDR3 has 11 amino acids. The CDR3 DNA is TGCGCCAGCAGCTCTGCCTACGAGCAGTACTTC. Translated, it gives CASSSAYEQYF.

The CDR3 loop is CASSPPDMEGYGYTF. DNA for the CDR3: TGTGCCAGCTCACCCCCGGACATGGAAGGATATGGCTACACCTTC. The chain joins TRBV18 to TRBJ1-2; perhaps TRBD1 as D (5 bases). The germline gives CDR1 KGHSH, CDR2 LQKENI. V dropped 3 bases and J dropped 5 bases, with 16 bases sitting between them. This CDR3 comprises 15 residues.

This chain joins TRBV12-1 and TRBJ2-7; the table names TRBD1, a call not compared with the DNA. TRBV12-1 is shown as a pseudogene. The CDR3 sequence is 15 residues long. The CDR3 spells CASSFRDSRPYEQYV. The CDR3 nucleotides are TGTGCCAGCAGCTTTCGGGACAGTCGACCTTACGAGCAGTACGTC.

This clone appeared once. The CDR3 DNA is TGTGCCAGCAGCTTGATGACAGCTCAAGAGACCCAGTACTTC. Translating gives CASSLMTAQETQYF. The chain recombines TRBV5-4 with TRBJ2-5, with D possibly TRBD1 on 5 matching bases. The CDR3 has 14 residues. The V gene's germline CDR1 is SGHNT and CDR2 YYREEE (reference sequence). Trimming pared 1 base from V and 2 bases from J, leaving 9 bases between.

The chain joins TRBV9 to TRBJ1-1; the match to TRBD1 covers 9 bases. The CDR3 consists of 14 residues. Germline assignment: CDR1 SGDLS and CDR2 YYNGEE. The V segment lost 0 bases and the J segment 6 bases; nucleotides outside the gene matches: 3. The CDR3 nucleotides read TGTGCCAGCAGCGTAGGGGACAGGGACCCTGAAGCTTTCTTT. Residues: CASSVGDRDPEAFF.

The chain recombines TRBV25-1 with TRBJ2-6, with D possibly matching TRBD2 (6 bases). Germline lookup yields CDR1 MGHDK and CDR2 SYGVNS. CDR3 length equals 14 residues. Trimming removed 6 bases from V and 3 bases from J, with 9 bases in between. Here the CDR3 DNA reads TGTGCCAGCAGCGGGAGTGGTGGGGCCAACGTCCTGACTTTC. This translates into CASSGSGGANVLTF.

This clone was found a few times. V gene TRBV6-5 combines with J gene TRBJ1-1, with D possibly being TRBD1 (6 bases). This CDR3 spans 15 amino acids. V gave up 0 bases and J gave up 11 bases, with 19 bases separating them. Germline V lookup: CDR1 MNHEY, CDR2 SVGAGI. The CDR3 DNA reads TGTGCCAGCAGTTACTCCGGGGACACACGGCAGCGCGCTTTCTTT. Amino acids: CASSYSGDTRQRAFF.

The rearrangement joins TRBV18 to TRBJ2-1; 15 nucleotides line up with TRBD2. This CDR3 has 17 amino acids. The ends lost 3 bases at V and 9 bases at J; junction bases unmatched: 9. Germline V gene sequence: CDR1 KGHSH, CDR2 LQKENI. The CDR3 coding sequence is TGTGCCAGCTCACCTAGCGAACCGGGACTAGCGGGAGGTGAGCAGTTCTTC. It yields the protein CASSPSEPGLAGGEQFF.

The genes are TRBV9 and TRBJ2-3, with D unclear. CDR1 SGDLS and CDR2 YYNGEE come from the germline V gene. The CDR3 spans 15 residues. The V end was cut by 2 bases, the J end by 0 bases, with 10 bases between. The CDR3 reads CASSVTGKSTDTQYF. The CDR3 coding sequence is TGTGCCAGCAGCGTGACGGGTAAAAGCACAGATACGCAGTATTTT.

CDR3 bases: TGTGCCACCAGTGATGGAGCGGTGGGGGGAAAACTGTTTTTT. Translating gives CATSDGAVGGKLFF. The J gene is TRBJ1-4, the V gene TRBV24-1; D possibly corresponds to TRBD1 (5 bases). CDR1 and CDR2 from the germline V gene are KGHDR and SFDVKD. This CDR3 is built from 14 residues. Trimming took off 3 bases at V and 10 bases at J, with 14 bases between the two ends.